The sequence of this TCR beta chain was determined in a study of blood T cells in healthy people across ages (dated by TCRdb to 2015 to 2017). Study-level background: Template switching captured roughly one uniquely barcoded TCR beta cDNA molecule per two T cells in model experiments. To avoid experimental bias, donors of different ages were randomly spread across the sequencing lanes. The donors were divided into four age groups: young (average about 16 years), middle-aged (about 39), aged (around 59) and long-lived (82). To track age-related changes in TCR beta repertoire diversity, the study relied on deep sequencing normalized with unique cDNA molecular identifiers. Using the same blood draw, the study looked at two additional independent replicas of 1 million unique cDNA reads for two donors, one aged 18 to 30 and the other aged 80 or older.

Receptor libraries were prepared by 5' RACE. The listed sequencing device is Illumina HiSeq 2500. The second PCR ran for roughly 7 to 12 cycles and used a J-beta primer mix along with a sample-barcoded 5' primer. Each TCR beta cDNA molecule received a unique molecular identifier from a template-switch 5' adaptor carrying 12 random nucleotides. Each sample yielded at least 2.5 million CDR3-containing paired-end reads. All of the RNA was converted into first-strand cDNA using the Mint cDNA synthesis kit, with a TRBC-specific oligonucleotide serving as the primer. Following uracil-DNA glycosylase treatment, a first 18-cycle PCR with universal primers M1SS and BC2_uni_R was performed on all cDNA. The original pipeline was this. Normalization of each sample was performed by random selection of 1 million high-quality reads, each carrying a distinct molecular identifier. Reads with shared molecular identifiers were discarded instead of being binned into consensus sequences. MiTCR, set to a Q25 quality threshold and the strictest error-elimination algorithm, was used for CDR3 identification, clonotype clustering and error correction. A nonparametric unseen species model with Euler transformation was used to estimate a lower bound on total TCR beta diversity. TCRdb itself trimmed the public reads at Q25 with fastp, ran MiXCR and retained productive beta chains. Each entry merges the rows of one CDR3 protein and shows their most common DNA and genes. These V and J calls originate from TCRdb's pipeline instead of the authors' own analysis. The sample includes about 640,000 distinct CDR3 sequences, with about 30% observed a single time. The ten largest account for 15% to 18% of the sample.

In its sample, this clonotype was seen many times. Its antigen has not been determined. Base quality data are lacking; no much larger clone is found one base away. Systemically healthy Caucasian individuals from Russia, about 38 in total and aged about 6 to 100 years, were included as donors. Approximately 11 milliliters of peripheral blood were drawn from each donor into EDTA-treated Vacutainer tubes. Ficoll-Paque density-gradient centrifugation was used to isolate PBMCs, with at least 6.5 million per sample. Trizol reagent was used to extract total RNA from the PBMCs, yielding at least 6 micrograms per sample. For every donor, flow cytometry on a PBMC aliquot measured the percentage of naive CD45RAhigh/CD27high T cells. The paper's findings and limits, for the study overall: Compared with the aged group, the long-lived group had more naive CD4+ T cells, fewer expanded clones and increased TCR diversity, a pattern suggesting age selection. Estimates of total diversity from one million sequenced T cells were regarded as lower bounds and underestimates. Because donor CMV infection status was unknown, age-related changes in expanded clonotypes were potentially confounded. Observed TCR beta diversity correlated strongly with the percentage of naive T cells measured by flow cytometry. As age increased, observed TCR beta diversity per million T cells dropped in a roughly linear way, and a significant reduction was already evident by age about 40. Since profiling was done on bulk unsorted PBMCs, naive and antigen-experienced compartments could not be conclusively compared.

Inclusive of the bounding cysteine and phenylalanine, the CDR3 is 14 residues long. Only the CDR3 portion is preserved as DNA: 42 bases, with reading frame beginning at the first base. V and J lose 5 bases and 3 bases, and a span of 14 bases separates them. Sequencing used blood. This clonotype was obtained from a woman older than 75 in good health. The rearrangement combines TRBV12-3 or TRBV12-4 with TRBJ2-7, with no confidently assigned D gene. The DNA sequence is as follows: TGTGCCAGCAGTACGAATTCCTTTGTCTACGAGCAGTACTTC. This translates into CASSTNSFVYEQYF.